The 26 T cell receptor beta chains listed next were all sequenced from one sample in a study of T cells in Graves' hyperthyroidism and ophthalmopathy. There were TCR beta CDR3 regions amplified from RNA transcripts. The HTBI primer set served for first-round RT-PCR of the TCR CDR3. TCRdb processed the multiplex PCR reads anew with MiXCR; each CDR3 protein has one entry. The profile shows hundreds of thousands of distinct CDR3 sequences, around 38% of them singletons. The sample consisted of blood. The receptors originated from a man aged 18 to 30 with Graves' hyperthyroidism.

In this sample, this clonotype turned up many times. CDR3 amino acids: CSARLPGPYEQYF. As DNA, the CDR3 is TGCAGTGCTAGACTACCAGGGCCCTACGAGCAGTACTTC. V gene TRBV20-1 combines with J gene TRBJ2-7; maybe TRBD1 (5 bases). Germline CDR1 DFQATT, CDR2 SNEGSKA (reference sequence). The germline V and J ends were trimmed by 2 bases and 2 bases, with 10 bases remaining between them. The CDR3 is 13 residues long.

The V gene is TRBV7-8, the J gene TRBJ2-7; perhaps TRBD1 as D (5 bases). This CDR3 has 14 amino acids. V dropped 1 base and J dropped 4 bases, with 11 bases sitting between them. CDR1 is SGHVS, CDR2 FQNEAQ, per germline. CDR3 sequence: CASSLEKGPYEQYF. The CDR3 bases are TGTGCCAGCAGCTTAGAGAAGGGGCCGTACGAGCAGTACTTC. Supplemented by reference TRBV7-8 and TRBJ2-7, the full variable domain reads GAGVSQSPRYKVAKRGQDVALRCDPISGHVSLFWYQQALGQGPEFLTYFQNEAQLDKSGLPSDRFFAERPEGSVSTLKIQRTQQEDSAVYLCASSLEKGPYEQYFGPGTRLTVT.

This chain links TRBV4-3 with TRBJ2-5; TRBD2 matches at 7 bases. V shed 3 bases, J shed 5 bases, and the junction held 9 bases outside the gene matches. In germline, CDR1 is LGHNA, CDR2 YSLEER. The CDR3 spans 15 residues. The CDR3 region is CASSHGVGEGETQYF. The CDR3 coding sequence is TGCGCCAGCAGCCACGGGGTCGGGGAGGGGGAGACCCAGTACTTC.

Only a few counts were recorded for this clonotype. The chain carries TRBV15 and TRBJ2-7; TRBD2 matches at 8 bases. The CDR3 covers 14 residues. With 3 bases clipped from V and 3 bases from J, the junction kept 4 bases outside the gene matches. Germline CDR1 and CDR2: LNHNV and YYDKDF (reference sequence). The CDR3 protein is CATSRSGTSYEQYF. CDR3 nucleotide sequence: TGTGCCACCAGCAGGTCCGGGACTAGCTACGAGCAGTACTTC.

The CDR3 loop reads CSVGPTVGNTEAFF. The CDR3 nucleotides read TGCAGCGTAGGTCCAACCGTGGGGAACACTGAAGCTTTCTTT. V usage is TRBV29-1 and J usage is TRBJ1-1; D unresolved. Germline V gene sequence: CDR1 SQVTM, CDR2 ANQGSEA. V lost 6 bases, J lost 1 base, and 15 bases lay in between. This CDR3 is 14 amino acids long.

The table lists this clonotype with a few counts. The V call is TRBV7-9, the J call TRBJ2-2; D remains ambiguous. The V and J ends lost 0 bases and 0 bases respectively, with 11 bases between them. The germline V gene has CDR1 SEHNR and CDR2 FQNEAQ (reference sequence). The CDR3 contains 17 residues. The CDR3 DNA follows: TGTGCCAGCAGCTTAGCGCTTCCCAGTACGAACACCGGGGAGCTGTTTTTT. Translating it yields CASSLALPSTNTGELFF.

The chain joins TRBV25-1 to TRBJ1-1; no clear D. Per germline, CDR1 MGHDK and CDR2 SYGVNS. The CDR3 is 13 residues long. CDR3 nucleotide sequence: TGTGCTAGAGAGGGCAGCCTGAACACTGAAGCTTTCTTT. Its translation: CAREGSLNTEAFF.

The genes are TRBV20-1 and TRBJ2-7; D tentatively fits TRBD1 or TRBD2 (5 bases each). In germline, CDR1 is DFQATT, CDR2 SNEGSKA (reference sequence). This CDR3 has 16 amino acids. Between the trimmed V and J ends, which lost 4 bases and 0 bases, there was a span of 19 bases. CDR3 in amino acids: CSAINFLAGSSYEQYF. In DNA, the CDR3 is TGCAGTGCTATTAACTTTTTGGCAGGGAGCTCCTACGAGCAGTACTTC.

As for this clonotype: It may be a read error: a sequence one base away is much more abundant. The chain combines TRBV10-3 with TRBJ2-7, with D tentatively TRBD1 (6 bases). The CDR3 has 15 amino acids. Per the germline V gene, CDR1 is ENHRY and CDR2 is SYGVKD. V was cut by 3 bases and J by 3 bases, with 15 bases left in between. CDR3 residues: CAISDTKQGIYEQYF. The CDR3 region has the DNA TGTGCCATCAGTGACACAAAACAGGGAATCTACGAGCAGTACTTC.

This clonotype was detected many times. The rearrangement joins TRBV7-9 to TRBJ2-7; 10 bases line up with TRBD1. The V gene end was trimmed by 5 bases and the J gene end by 6 bases; junction bases not matched to a gene: 4. This CDR3 is built from 13 residues. Germline-derived CDR1 and CDR2 are SEHNR and FQNEAQ (reference sequence). This CDR3 reads CASSTGQGREQYF. The CDR3 DNA reads TGTGCCAGCAGCACGGGACAGGGGCGCGAGCAGTACTTC.

This clonotype has a count of ten or more. CDR3 protein: CASSVGTGGEAFF. CDR3 sequence (DNA): TGCGCCAGCAGTGTCGGGACAGGTGGAGAAGCTTTCTTT. This sequence joins TRBV10-2 and TRBJ1-1, with TRBD1 matching 8 bases. Germline V lookup: CDR1 WSHSY, CDR2 SAAADI. The CDR3 is 13 amino acids. The ends lost 4 bases at V and 8 bases at J; junction bases unmatched: 6.

This clonotype was observed a few times. This chain uses TRBV12-3 or TRBV12-4 with TRBJ1-2, with 7 bases aligning to TRBD1. This CDR3 is built from 15 residues. V lost 5 bases to trimming and J lost 7 bases; unmatched junction nucleotides: 13. The CDR3 reads CASSLADQTGSGYTF. CDR3 nucleotides: TGTGCCAGCAGTCTCGCCGACCAGACAGGGAGTGGCTACACCTTC.

This clonotype was counted only a few times. The chain carries TRBV4-1 and TRBJ1-6; the D is unclear. Germline V gene sequence: CDR1 MGHRA, CDR2 YSYEKL. Between the trimmed V and J ends, which lost 2 bases and 13 bases, there was a span of 15 bases. The CDR3 contains 14 residues. CDR3 residues: CASSQHMYRAPLHF. The CDR3 DNA is TGCGCCAGCAGCCAACACATGTACCGGGCCCCCCTCCACTTT.

The table lists this clonotype with many counts. The rearrangement joins TRBV15 to TRBJ1-1; D call uncertain. The CDR3 length is 13 residues. From germline, CDR1 is LNHNV and CDR2 YYDKDF (reference sequence). V lost 5 bases to trimming and J lost 2 bases, with 9 bases between them. The CDR3 DNA is TGTGCCACCAGCGCCGATCTCAACACTGAAGCTTTCTTT. Translated: CATSADLNTEAFF. The full variable domain, its missing parts supplied by reference TRBV15 and TRBJ1-1, is DAMVIQNPRYQVTQFGKPVTLSCSQTLNHNVMYWYQQKSSQAPKLLFHYYDKDFNNEADTPDNFQSRRPNTSFCFLDIRSPGLGDTAMYLCATSADLNTEAFFGQGTRLTVV.

Concerning this clonotype itself: One end of the junction does not line up with germline, which may come from a read error. The chain has TRBV7-9 and TRBJ2-5; 12 bases map to TRBD1. CDR1 SEHNR and CDR2 FQNEAQ come from the germline V gene (reference sequence). CDR3 length: 19 residues. This CDR3 is CASSLPRGTGGLEREAQYF. The CDR3 DNA is TGTGCCAGCAGCTTACCTCGGGGGACAGGGGGCCTGGAAAGAGAGGCCCAGTACTTC.

This clonotype has only a few counts. CDR3 nucleotides: TGTGCCAGCAGTTTCTCAGCGGGGGGCCGGCGCTATGGCTACACCTTC. This sequence encodes CASSFSAGGRRYGYTF. The chain carries TRBV12-3 or TRBV12-4 and TRBJ1-2; D may be TRBD1 (6 bases). The CDR3 loop spans 16 amino acids. Trimming took off 3 bases at V and 4 bases at J, with 18 bases between the two ends.

This clonotype was recorded at least ten times. This rearrangement joins TRBV7-9 to TRBJ1-1, with D possibly being TRBD1 (5 bases). Germline loops: CDR1 SEHNR, CDR2 FQNEAQ (reference sequence). Between the trimmed V and J ends, which lost 10 bases and 1 base, there was a span of 16 bases. CDR3 length: 14 amino acids. The CDR3 DNA sequence: TGTGCCACGGGGAACAGGACGAAGAACACTGAAGCTTTCTTT. Its translation is CATGNRTKNTEAFF.

The genes are TRBV5-4 and TRBJ2-7; 12 bases line up with TRBD2. The CDR3 has 17 residues. After removal of 4 bases from V and 2 bases from J, the junction contained 10 bases not matched to a gene. Per germline, CDR1 SGHNT and CDR2 YYREEE (reference sequence). DNA of the CDR3: TGTGCCAGCAGCGCTACGACTAGCGGGAGACCTCCCTACGAGCAGTACTTC. This codes for CASSATTSGRPPYEQYF.

This clonotype was recorded at least ten times. CDR3 loop: CASSQMGVRANVLTF. In DNA form, the CDR3 reads TGTGCCAGCAGCCAAATGGGCGTTCGGGCCAACGTCCTGACTTTC. The chain recombines TRBV14 with TRBJ2-6; D gene uncertain. The CDR3 is 15 residues long. V shed 2 bases and J shed 5 bases, with 10 bases lying between them. Germline-derived CDR1 and CDR2 are SGHDN and FVKESK.

A few counts support this clonotype. The chain has TRBV19 and TRBJ2-2, with D perhaps assigned TRBD1 or TRBD2 (5 bases each). Germline V lookup: CDR1 LNHDA, CDR2 SQIVND (reference sequence). This CDR3 spans 15 amino acids. V was cut by 3 bases and J by 4 bases, with 12 bases left in between. The CDR3 nucleotides read TGTGCCAGTAGTATGGGGGTGTATGGCACCGGGGAGCTGTTTTTT. Protein sequence: CASSMGVYGTGELFF.

The table lists this clonotype with many counts. The V gene is TRBV19, the J gene TRBJ1-5; no definite D call. There are 15 residues in the CDR3. Per the germline V gene, CDR1 is LNHDA and CDR2 is SQIVND (reference sequence). The V gene lost 4 bases and the J gene lost 0 bases, with 10 bases spanning the gap. The CDR3 bases are TGTGCCAGTAGTAAAGACACATATAGCAATCAGCCCCAGCATTTT. It yields the protein CASSKDTYSNQPQHF.

This clonotype was picked up one time. This may arise from a read error, as a much more abundant clone is one base away. This chain joins TRBV9 and TRBJ1-5, with 9 bases aligning to TRBD1. The CDR3 runs to 15 residues. The V gene end was trimmed by 6 bases and the J gene end by 10 bases; junction bases not matched to a gene: 14. The germline V gene encodes CDR1 SGDLS and CDR2 YYNGEE. In DNA, the CDR3 is TGTGCCAGCAACCAAGCGGGACAGGGCTTCGATCCCCAGCATTTT. This sequence encodes CASNQAGQGFDPQHF.

The rearrangement uses TRBV6-5 and TRBJ1-1; no clear D gene. CDR1 and CDR2 from the germline V gene are MNHEY and SVGAGI. The CDR3 runs 13 residues. V was cut by 5 bases and J by 10 bases, with 17 bases left in between. CDR3 nucleotides: TGTGCCAGCAGTCCCCCCCCGGGCGTGGTAGCTTTCTTT. Translated, it gives CASSPPPGVVAFF.

This clonotype appeared a single time. J is TRBJ1-3 and V is TRBV5-1, with 9 bases matching TRBD1. This CDR3 comprises 21 residues. The germline gives CDR1 SGHRS, CDR2 YFSETQ. V trimming: 4 bases; J trimming: 0 bases; junction bases outside the gene matches: 20. The CDR3 spells CASSPLSRDRVSMISGNTIYF. The CDR3 bases are TGCGCCAGCAGCCCGCTTTCCCGGGACAGGGTCTCTATGATCTCTGGAAACACCATATATTTT.

The rearrangement uses TRBV20-1 and TRBJ2-2, with 7 bases identical to TRBD1. The CDR3 totals 11 residues. Germline values: CDR1 DFQATT, CDR2 SNEGSKA (reference sequence). Trimming cost V 6 bases and J 10 bases; bases outside gene matches: 5. This chain's CDR3 is CSAGTDVELFF. The CDR3 DNA is TGCAGTGCGGGGACAGACGTGGAGCTGTTTTTT.

The table lists this clonotype with many counts. This chain links TRBV10-3 with TRBJ2-6; D gene ambiguous. Trimming cost V 10 bases and J 0 bases, with 22 bases left between them. The length of the CDR3 is 18 residues. CDR1 is ENHRY and CDR2 is SYGVKD in the germline V gene. DNA of the CDR3: TGTGCCACCCATCCAACGGCAGTAGGCATCTCTGGGGCCAACGTCCTGACTTTC. The encoded protein is CATHPTAVGISGANVLTF.